In its sample, the clone carrying this T cell receptor (beta chain) was seen many times. What it recognizes is unknown. The germline V gene encodes CDR1 MGHDK and CDR2 SYGVNS. CDR3 length: 13 residues. V lost 4 bases and J lost 12; bases outside the gene matches: 12. The data derive from a study of metastatic and nonmetastatic thyroid tumors. About the study: A comparison of repertoires was made across blood and tumor or nodule tissue from malignant and benign thyroid patients.

Every patient was untreated before thyroid surgery. Study conclusions and caveats: Benign nodules were reported to have significantly lower TCR beta diversity than malignant thyroid tumors, in blood and tumor.

Study processing details: The study took CDR3 differences across clinicopathological groups and made a distant-metastasis classifier for papillary thyroid cancer from them. TCRdb re-called the PCR reads with MiXCR. V and J calls and clone size were set by TCRdb, not the authors. The table shows 20,000 to 30,000 clones, with 13% occurring only once. This chain uses TRBV25-1 with TRBJ2-7; TRBD2 matches 7 bases. The specimen sequenced was blood. This clonotype was obtained from a female donor with papillary thyroid cancer or a benign thyroid nodule (not recorded which). Some clones in this sample may be carry-over from other donors' samples. The CDR3 DNA reads TGTGCCAGCAGTGCCCAGACGGGGGGAATCGGGTACTTC. Protein sequence: CASSAQTGGIGYF.